The 10 T cell receptor beta chains below were found in one sample sequenced in a study of Ad26.COV2.S vaccination and SARS-CoV-2 variants. Assay: immunoSEQ multiplex PCR; the TCRdb copy retains only in-frame clones and omits some. The sample consists of 97,000 or so clones, around 81% of them appearing once. The source was peripheral blood, collected after recovery from COVID-19. The receptors were gathered from a human donor who had recovered from COVID-19.

This chain uses TRBV4-1 with TRBJ2-3; D gene uncertain. Germline CDR1 reads MGHRA; CDR2 reads YSYEKL. This CDR3 is built from 14 residues. V was cut by 2 bases and J by 2 bases, with 8 bases left in between. DNA for the CDR3: TGCGCCAGCAGCCAACTCGTCGCCACAGATACGCAGTATTTT. Amino acid sequence: CASSQLVATDTQYF.

This clone showed up just once. This chain connects TRBV6-6 to TRBJ1-2; perhaps TRBD1 as D (6 bases). There are 15 residues in the CDR3. The V gene's germline CDR1 is MNHNY and CDR2 SVGAGI (reference sequence). With 5 bases removed from V and 5 bases from J, the gap between germline ends came to 18 bases. CDR3 in DNA: TGTGCCAGCAGTGGTGACAGGAATGGTTGGTATGGCTACACCTTC. Translated, it gives CASSGDRNGWYGYTF.

This clone was counted once. J is TRBJ2-5 and V is TRBV5-1, with 7 bases identical to TRBD2. V was pared by 2 bases and J by 5 bases, with 6 bases of the junction left unmatched. Per the germline V gene, CDR1 is SGHRS and CDR2 is YFSETQ. CDR3 length: 14 amino acids. CDR3 region: CASSFTPGGETQYF. In nucleotides, the CDR3 is TGCGCCAGCAGCTTCACCCCGGGGGGTGAGACCCAGTACTTC.

V usage is TRBV2 and J usage is TRBJ1-1; 7 nucleotides agree with TRBD1. The CDR3 totals 16 residues. The germline V gene has CDR1 SNHLY and CDR2 FYNNEI. V lost 3 bases to trimming and J lost 7 bases; unmatched junction nucleotides: 14. CDR3 coding DNA: TGTGCCAGCAGTGAGGGGGGGAGGGGGCTGGGTGGTGAAGCTTTCTTT. Translation gives CASSEGGRGLGGEAFF.

V is TRBV28 and J is TRBJ1-4; D is unclear. CDR1 is MDHEN and CDR2 is SYDVKM in the germline V gene. The CDR3 sequence is 13 residues long. Trimming removed 7 bases from V and 8 bases from J, with 14 bases in between. In DNA form, the CDR3 reads TGTGCCAGCATTAGAGGAGGTTCGGAAAAACTGTTTTTT. Protein sequence: CASIRGGSEKLFF.

The gene calls are TRBV15 and TRBJ1-1; D is perhaps TRBD1 (6 bases). The CDR3 is 15 amino acids. V lost 0 bases to trimming and J lost 3 bases, with 11 bases between them. Per the germline V gene, CDR1 is LNHNV and CDR2 is YYDKDF (reference sequence). CDR3 protein: CATSRDLQGYTEAFF. The CDR3 DNA reads as TGTGCCACCAGCAGAGACCTACAGGGATACACTGAAGCTTTCTTT. The full variable domain, rest sourced from reference TRBV15 and TRBJ1-1, is DAMVIQNPRYQVTQFGKPVTLSCSQTLNHNVMYWYQQKSSQAPKLLFHYYDKDFNNEADTPDNFQSRRPNTSFCFLDIRSPGLGDTAMYLCATSRDLQGYTEAFFGQGTRLTVV.

The chain links TRBV5-6 to TRBJ2-7; D not certain. Looked up from germline, CDR1 is SGHDT and CDR2 is YYEEEE. Trimming took off 3 bases at V and 4 bases at J, with 14 bases between the two ends. This CDR3 is 14 amino acids long. CDR3 sequence: CASSSWGIGYEQYF. CDR3 nucleotide sequence: TGTGCCAGCAGCTCCTGGGGAATTGGGTACGAGCAGTACTTC.

The chain links TRBV11-3 to TRBJ2-7; no firm D call. V was shortened by 5 bases and J by 9 bases, with 8 bases between the two germline ends. Germline V gene lookup returns CDR1 SGHNT and CDR2 YENEEA. The CDR3 has 10 amino acids. The CDR3 protein is CASSTDGQYF. In DNA, the CDR3 is TGTGCCAGCAGCACGGACGGGCAGTACTTC.

The chain combines TRBV3-1 (or the pseudogene TRBV3-2) with TRBJ1-2; D gene ambiguous. V lost 4 bases to trimming and J lost 4 bases, with 10 bases between them. This CDR3 region has 13 residues. The V gene's germline CDR1 is LGHDT and CDR2 YNNKEL (reference sequence). The DNA of the CDR3 is TGTGCCAGCAGCCCAGGAGCCTTCTATGGCTACACCTTC. Encoded protein: CASSPGAFYGYTF.

The chain joins TRBV5-1 to TRBJ1-6; a weak D match, TRBD1 (6 bases). Trimming pared 1 base from V and 10 bases from J, leaving 15 bases between. Germline V CDR1 and CDR2: SGHRS, YFSETQ. CDR3 length equals 15 residues. CDR3 DNA sequence: TGCGCCAGCAGCTTGCTACAGGGAGAGATGTCACCCCTCCACTTT. Protein sequence: CASSLLQGEMSPLHF.